This TCR beta chain stems from a study of CD8+CD57+ T cells in acquired aplastic anemia. At the level of the study: Healthy donors yielded roughly 9.8 million CD4+ cell reads on average. Whole-study findings and limits: Patients and controls had in common 25 to 30 CD8+ CDR3 sequences. For CD8+ Simpson's diversity, patients and controls showed no significant difference.

The study profiled TCR beta VDJ and CDR3 using genomic DNA as template. TCRdb ran MiXCR on the reads and lists one entry per CDR3 protein. This sample has roughly 420,000 distinct CDR3 sequences; under 80% occur once, and the top ten carry 4%. The CDR3 has 15 residues if both end residues are counted. Per the germline V gene, CDR1 is SNHLY and CDR2 is FYNNEI. On this clonotype itself: The antigen remains unidentified. No conserved phenylalanine or tryptophan ends this CDR3, so it is likely a read error. Because the CDR3's place on the DNA is in doubt, the DNA is left out and the CDR3 is given as listed by TCRdb.

The J gene is TRBJ2-3, the V gene TRBV2; the D call in the table, TRBD1, was not verified against the DNA. This receptor was identified in a human donor in good health, serving as a control. Specimen: sorted CD4+, CD8+, or CD8+CD57+ T cells (not recorded which) from PBMCs. Here the CDR3 reads CASRRLRSGELFFGE.